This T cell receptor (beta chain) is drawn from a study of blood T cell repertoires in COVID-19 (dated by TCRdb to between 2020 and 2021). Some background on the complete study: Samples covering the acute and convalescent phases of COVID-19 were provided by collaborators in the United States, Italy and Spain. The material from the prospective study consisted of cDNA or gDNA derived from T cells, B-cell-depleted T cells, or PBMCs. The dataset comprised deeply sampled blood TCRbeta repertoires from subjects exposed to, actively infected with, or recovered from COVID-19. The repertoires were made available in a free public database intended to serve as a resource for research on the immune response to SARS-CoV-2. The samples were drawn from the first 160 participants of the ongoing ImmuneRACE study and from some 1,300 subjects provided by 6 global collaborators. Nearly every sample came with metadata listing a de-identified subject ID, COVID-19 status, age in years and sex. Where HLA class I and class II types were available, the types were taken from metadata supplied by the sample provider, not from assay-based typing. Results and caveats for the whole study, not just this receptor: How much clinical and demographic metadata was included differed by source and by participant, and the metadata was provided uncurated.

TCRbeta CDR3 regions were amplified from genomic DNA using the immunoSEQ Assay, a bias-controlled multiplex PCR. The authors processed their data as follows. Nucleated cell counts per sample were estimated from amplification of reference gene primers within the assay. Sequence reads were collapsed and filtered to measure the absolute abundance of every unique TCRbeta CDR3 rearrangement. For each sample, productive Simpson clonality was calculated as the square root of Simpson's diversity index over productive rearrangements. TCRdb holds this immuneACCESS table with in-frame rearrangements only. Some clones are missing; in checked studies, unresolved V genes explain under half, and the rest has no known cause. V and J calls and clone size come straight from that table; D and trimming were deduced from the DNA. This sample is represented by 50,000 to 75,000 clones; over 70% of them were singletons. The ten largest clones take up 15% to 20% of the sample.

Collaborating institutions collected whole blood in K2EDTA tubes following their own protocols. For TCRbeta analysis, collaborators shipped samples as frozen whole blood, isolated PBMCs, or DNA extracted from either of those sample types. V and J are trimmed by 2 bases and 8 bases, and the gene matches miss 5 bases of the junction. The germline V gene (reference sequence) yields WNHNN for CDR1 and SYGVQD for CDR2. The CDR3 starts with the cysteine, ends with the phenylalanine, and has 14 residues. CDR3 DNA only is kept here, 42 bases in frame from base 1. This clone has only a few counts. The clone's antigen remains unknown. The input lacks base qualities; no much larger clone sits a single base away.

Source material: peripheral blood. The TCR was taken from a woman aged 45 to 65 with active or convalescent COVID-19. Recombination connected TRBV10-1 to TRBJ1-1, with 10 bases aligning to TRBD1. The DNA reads TGCGCCAGCAGTGAGATGGGACAGGGGAGAGAAGCTTTCTTT. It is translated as CASSEMGQGREAFF.